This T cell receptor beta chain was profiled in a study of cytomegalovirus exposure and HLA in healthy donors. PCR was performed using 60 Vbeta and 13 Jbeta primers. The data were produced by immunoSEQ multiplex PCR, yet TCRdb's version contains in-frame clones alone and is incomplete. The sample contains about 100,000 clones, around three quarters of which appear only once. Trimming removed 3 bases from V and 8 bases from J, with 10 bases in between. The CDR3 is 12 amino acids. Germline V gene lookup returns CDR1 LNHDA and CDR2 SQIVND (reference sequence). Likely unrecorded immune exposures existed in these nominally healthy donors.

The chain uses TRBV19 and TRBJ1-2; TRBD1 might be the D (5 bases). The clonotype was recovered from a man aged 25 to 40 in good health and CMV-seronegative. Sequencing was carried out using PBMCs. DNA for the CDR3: TGTGCCAGTAGTATTCCAGGGTGGGGCTACACCTTC. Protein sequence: CASSIPGWGYTF.